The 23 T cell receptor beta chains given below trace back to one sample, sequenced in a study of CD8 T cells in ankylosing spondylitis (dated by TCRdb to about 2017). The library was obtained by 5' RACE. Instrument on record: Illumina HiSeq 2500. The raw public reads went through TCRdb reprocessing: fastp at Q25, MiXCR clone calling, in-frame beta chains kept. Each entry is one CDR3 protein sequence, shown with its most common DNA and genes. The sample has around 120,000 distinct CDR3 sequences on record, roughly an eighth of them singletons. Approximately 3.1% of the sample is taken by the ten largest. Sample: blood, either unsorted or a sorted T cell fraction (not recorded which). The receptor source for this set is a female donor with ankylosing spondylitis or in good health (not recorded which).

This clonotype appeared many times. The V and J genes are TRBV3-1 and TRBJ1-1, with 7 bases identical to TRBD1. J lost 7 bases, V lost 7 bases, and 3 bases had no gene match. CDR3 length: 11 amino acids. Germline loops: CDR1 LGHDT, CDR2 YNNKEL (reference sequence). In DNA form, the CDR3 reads TGTGCCAGCACCAACAGGGGTGAAGCTTTCTTT. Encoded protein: CASTNRGEAFF.

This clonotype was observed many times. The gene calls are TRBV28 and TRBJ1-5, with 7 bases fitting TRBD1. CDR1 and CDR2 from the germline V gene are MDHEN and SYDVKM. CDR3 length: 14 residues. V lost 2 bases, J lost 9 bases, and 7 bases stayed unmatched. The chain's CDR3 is CASSLGRGMGPQHF. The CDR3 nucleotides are TGTGCCAGCAGTTTAGGCAGGGGGATGGGGCCCCAGCATTTT.

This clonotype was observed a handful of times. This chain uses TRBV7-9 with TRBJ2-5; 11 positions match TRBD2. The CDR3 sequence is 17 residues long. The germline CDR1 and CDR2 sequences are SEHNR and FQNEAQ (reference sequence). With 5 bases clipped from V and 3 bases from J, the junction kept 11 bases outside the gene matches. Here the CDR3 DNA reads TGTGCCAGCAGCCTCCTGCATCTAGCGGGAGGAGAAGAGACCCAGTACTTC. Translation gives CASSLLHLAGGEETQYF.

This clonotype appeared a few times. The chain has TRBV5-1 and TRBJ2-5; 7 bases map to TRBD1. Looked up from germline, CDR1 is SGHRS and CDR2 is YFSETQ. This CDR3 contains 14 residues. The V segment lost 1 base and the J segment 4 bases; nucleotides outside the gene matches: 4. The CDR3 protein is CASSLTGDLETQYF. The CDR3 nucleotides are TGCGCCAGCAGCTTGACAGGGGATCTAGAGACCCAGTACTTC.

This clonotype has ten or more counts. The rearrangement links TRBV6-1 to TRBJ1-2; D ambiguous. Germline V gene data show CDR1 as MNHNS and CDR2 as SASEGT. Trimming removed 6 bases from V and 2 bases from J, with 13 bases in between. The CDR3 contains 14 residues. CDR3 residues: CASRRTERNYGYTF. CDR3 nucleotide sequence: TGTGCCAGCAGGAGGACCGAACGAAACTATGGCTACACCTTC.

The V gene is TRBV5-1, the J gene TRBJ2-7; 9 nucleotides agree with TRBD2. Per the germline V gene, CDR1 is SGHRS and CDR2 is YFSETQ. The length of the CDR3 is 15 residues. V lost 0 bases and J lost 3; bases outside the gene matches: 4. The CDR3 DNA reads TGCGCCAGCAGCTTGGGGGCTAGCGGGGACTACGAGCAGTACTTC. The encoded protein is CASSLGASGDYEQYF. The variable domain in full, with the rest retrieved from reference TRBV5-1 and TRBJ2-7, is KAGVTQTPRYLIKTRGQQVTLSCSPISGHRSVSWYQQTPGQGLQFLFEYFSETQRNKGNFPGRFSGRQFSNSRSEMNVSTLELGDSALYLCASSLGASGDYEQYFGPGTRLTVT.

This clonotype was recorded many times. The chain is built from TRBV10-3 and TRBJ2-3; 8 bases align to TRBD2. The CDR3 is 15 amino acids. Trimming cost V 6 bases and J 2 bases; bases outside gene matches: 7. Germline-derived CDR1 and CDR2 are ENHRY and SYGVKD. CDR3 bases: TGTGCCATCAGGGCTAGCGGGCACCCCACAGATACGCAGTATTTT. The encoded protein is CAIRASGHPTDTQYF.

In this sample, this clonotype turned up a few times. The CDR3 DNA reads TGTGCCAGCAGTGATGAACAGGGGGCTGGAACTGGGGCCAACGTCCTGACTTTC. Translation: CASSDEQGAGTGANVLTF. The chain recombines TRBV25-1 with TRBJ2-6; 9 nucleotides match TRBD1. Trimming cost V 3 bases and J 2 bases; bases outside gene matches: 8. CDR3 length: 18 residues. CDR1 and CDR2 from the germline V gene are MGHDK and SYGVNS.

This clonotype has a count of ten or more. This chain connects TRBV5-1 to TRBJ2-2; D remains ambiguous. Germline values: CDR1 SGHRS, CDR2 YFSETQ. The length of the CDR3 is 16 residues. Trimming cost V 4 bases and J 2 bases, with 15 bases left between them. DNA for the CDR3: TGCGCCAGCAGCCCCCGCCGCGGCAGTAACACCGGGGAGCTGTTTTTT. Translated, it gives CASSPRRGSNTGELFF. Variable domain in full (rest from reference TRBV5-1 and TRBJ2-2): KAGVTQTPRYLIKTRGQQVTLSCSPISGHRSVSWYQQTPGQGLQFLFEYFSETQRNKGNFPGRFSGRQFSNSRSEMNVSTLELGDSALYLCASSPRRGSNTGELFFGEGSRLTVL.

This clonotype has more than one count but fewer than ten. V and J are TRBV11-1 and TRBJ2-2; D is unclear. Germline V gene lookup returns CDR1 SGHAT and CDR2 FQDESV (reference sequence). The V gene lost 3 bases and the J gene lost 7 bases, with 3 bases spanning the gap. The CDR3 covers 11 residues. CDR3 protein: CASSFDGELFF. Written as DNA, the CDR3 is TGTGCCAGCAGCTTCGACGGGGAGCTGTTTTTT.

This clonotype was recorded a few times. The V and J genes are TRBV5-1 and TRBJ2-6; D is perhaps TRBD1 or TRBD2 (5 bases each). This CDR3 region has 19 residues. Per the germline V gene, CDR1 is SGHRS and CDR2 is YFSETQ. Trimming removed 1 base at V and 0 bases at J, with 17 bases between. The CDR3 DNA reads TGCGCCAGCAGCTTGACCCCGGGACGCAGCGACTCTGGGGCCAACGTCCTGACTTTC. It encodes CASSLTPGRSDSGANVLTF.

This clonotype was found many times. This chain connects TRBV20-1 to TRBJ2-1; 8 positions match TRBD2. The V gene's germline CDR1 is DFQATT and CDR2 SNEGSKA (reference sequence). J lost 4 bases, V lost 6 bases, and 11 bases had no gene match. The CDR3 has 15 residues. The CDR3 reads CSAPPGTRSYNEQFF. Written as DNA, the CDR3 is TGCAGTGCCCCTCCCGGGACTAGATCTTACAATGAGCAGTTCTTC.

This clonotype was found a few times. This CDR3 is CSALQTGTPNSPLHF. DNA for the CDR3: TGCAGTGCTCTACAGACCGGGACCCCAAATTCACCCCTCCACTTT. The V gene is TRBV20-1, the J gene TRBJ1-6; maybe TRBD1 (5 bases). The CDR3 has 15 amino acids. The germline gives CDR1 DFQATT, CDR2 SNEGSKA (reference sequence). With 5 bases removed from V and 7 bases from J, the gap between germline ends came to 18 bases.

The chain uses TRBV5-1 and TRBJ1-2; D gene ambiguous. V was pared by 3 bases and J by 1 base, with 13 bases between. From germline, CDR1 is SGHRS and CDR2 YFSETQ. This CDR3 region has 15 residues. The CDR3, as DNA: TGCGCCAGCAGCTCTACAAGCCAAGTTAACTATGGCTACACCTTC. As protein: CASSSTSQVNYGYTF.

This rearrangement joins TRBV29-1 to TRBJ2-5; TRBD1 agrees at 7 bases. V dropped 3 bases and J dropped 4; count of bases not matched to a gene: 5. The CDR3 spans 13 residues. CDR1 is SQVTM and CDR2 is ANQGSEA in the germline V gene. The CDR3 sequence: CSVDKGGGETQYF. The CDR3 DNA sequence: TGCAGCGTTGATAAAGGGGGCGGAGAGACCCAGTACTTC.

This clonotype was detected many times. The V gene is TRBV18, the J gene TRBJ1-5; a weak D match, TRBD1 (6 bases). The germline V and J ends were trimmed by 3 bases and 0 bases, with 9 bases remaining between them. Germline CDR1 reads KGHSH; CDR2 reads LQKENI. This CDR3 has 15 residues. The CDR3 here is CASSPGQLSNQPQHF. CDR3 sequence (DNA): TGTGCCAGCTCACCGGGACAACTTAGCAATCAGCCCCAGCATTTT.

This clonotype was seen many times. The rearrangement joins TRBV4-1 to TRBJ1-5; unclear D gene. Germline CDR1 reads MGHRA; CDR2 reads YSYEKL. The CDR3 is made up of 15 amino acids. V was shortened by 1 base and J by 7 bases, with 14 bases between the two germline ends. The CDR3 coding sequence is TGCGCCAGCAGCCAAGGCGACAAACCTGCGCAGCCCCAGCATTTT. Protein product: CASSQGDKPAQPQHF.

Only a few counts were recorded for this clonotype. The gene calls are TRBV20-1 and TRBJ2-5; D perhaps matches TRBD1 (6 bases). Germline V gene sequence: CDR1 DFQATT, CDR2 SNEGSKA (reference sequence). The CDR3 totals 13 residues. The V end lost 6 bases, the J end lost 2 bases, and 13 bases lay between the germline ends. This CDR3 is CSAIRTVQETQYF. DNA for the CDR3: TGCAGTGCCATAAGGACAGTTCAAGAGACCCAGTACTTC.

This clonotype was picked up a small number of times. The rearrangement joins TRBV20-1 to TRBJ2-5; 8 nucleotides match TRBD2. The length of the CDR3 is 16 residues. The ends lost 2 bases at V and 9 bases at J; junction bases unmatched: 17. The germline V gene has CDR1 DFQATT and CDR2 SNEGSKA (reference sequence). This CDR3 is CSARPGSGNLLGSQYF. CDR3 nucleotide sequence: TGCAGTGCTAGACCCGGTAGCGGGAACCTCCTCGGGTCCCAGTACTTC.

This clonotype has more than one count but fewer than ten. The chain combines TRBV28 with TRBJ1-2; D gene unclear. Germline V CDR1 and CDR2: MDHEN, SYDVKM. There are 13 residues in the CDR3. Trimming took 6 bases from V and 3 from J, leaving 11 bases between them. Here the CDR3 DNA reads TGTGCCAGCAGGCCAGACCGAGACTATGGCTACACCTTC. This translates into CASRPDRDYGYTF.

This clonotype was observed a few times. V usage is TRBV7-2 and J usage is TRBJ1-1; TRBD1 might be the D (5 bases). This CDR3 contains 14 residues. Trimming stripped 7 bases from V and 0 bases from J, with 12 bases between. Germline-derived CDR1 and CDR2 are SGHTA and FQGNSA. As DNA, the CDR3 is TGTGCCAGCACCCTGGGACCGATGAACACTGAAGCTTTCTTT. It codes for CASTLGPMNTEAFF.

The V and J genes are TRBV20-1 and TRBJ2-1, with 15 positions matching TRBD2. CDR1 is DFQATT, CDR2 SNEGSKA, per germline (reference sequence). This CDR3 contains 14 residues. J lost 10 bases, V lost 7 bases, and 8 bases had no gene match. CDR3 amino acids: CSGPRGTSGREQFF. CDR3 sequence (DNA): TGCAGTGGCCCAAGGGGGACTAGCGGGAGGGAGCAGTTCTTC.

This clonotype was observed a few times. CDR3 sequence reads: CASSLAQSGQAYEQYF. The CDR3 DNA reads as TGTGCCAGCAGCTTGGCCCAATCTGGACAGGCGTACGAGCAGTACTTC. The chain has TRBV5-6 and TRBJ2-7; 7 bases align to TRBD1. Trimming at V came to 0 bases and at J to 4 bases, leaving 10 bases not matched to a gene. Germline values: CDR1 SGHDT, CDR2 YYEEEE. This CDR3 comprises 16 residues.